This passage covers 32 T cell receptor beta chains from one sample sequenced in a study of cytomegalovirus exposure and HLA in healthy donors. PCR employed 60 Vbeta and 13 Jbeta primers. Assay used: immunoSEQ multiplex PCR; TCRdb lists only in-frame clones, some missing. Of about 170,000 clones detected, almost 75% appear once; the ten largest clones hold under 7%. The sample taken for sequencing was PBMCs. These receptors all come from a woman aged 18-29 years in good health and CMV-seropositive.

This chain links TRBV6-5 with TRBJ2-2; 11 positions agree with TRBD2. The germline CDR1 and CDR2 sequences are MNHEY and SVGAGI. This CDR3 spans 15 amino acids. Trimming at V came to 2 bases and at J to 10 bases, leaving 6 bases not matched to a gene. The CDR3 region is CASSYGTSGGSELFF. The CDR3 coding sequence is TGTGCCAGCAGTTACGGAACTAGCGGGGGATCGGAGCTGTTTTTT.

J is TRBJ2-1 and V is TRBV4-3; tentative D call: TRBD1 (6 bases). CDR1 LGHNA and CDR2 YSLEER come from the germline V gene. The ends were cut back, 4 bases at V and 0 bases at J, with 16 bases in the middle. The CDR3 consists of 17 residues. The CDR3 nucleotides read TGCGCCAGCAGCCCAACCTGGACAGTTAGCTCCTACAATGAGCAGTTCTTC. This gives the protein CASSPTWTVSSYNEQFF.

This sequence joins TRBV7-6 and TRBJ2-5, with 7 bases that match TRBD1. Per the germline V gene, CDR1 is SGHVS and CDR2 is FNYEAQ. V trimming: 5 bases; J trimming: 1 base; junction bases outside the gene matches: 10. CDR3 length equals 16 residues. In DNA, the CDR3 is TGTGCCAGCAGCGTAAGAACAGGGGCCCCCCAAGAGACCCAGTACTTC. Amino acid sequence: CASSVRTGAPQETQYF.

Comment on this clone: The sample holds other DNA sequences that translate to the same CDR3. The chain employs TRBV6-5 and TRBJ1-2, with 7 bases that match TRBD1. The CDR3 runs 12 residues. CDR1 is MNHEY and CDR2 is SVGAGI in the germline V gene. Trimming cost V 5 bases and J 3 bases; bases outside gene matches: 0. The CDR3 protein is CASSTGDYGYTF. The CDR3 bases are TGTGCCAGCAGTACAGGGGACTATGGCTACACCTTC.

The rearrangement joins TRBV27 to TRBJ2-1, with D maybe TRBD2 (5 bases). The CDR3 has 17 residues. V dropped 3 bases and J dropped 7 bases, with 22 bases sitting between them. CDR1 and CDR2 from the germline V gene are MNHEY and SMNVEV (reference sequence). CDR3 DNA sequence: TGTGCCAGCAGTTTGACCCAGACTATTCTCACGAGGAATGAGCAGTTCTTC. Its protein product is CASSLTQTILTRNEQFF.

This clone was found once. The junction and the germline gene differ at one end; a read error may be behind it. The CDR3 region has the DNA TGTGCCAGCAGCTTAGTCCAGGGGGTGTCGGACACTGAAGTTTTCTTT. It is translated as CASSLVQGVSDTEVFF. The rearrangement uses TRBV7-2 and TRBJ1-1; 7 bases are shared with TRBD1. CDR1 SGHTA and CDR2 FQGNSA come from the germline V gene. This CDR3 comprises 16 residues.

The chain combines TRBV19 with TRBJ1-5; D might be TRBD1 (5 bases). Per germline, CDR1 LNHDA and CDR2 SQIVND (reference sequence). Trimming took 5 bases from V and 7 from J, leaving 15 bases between them. This CDR3 comprises 14 residues. CDR3 DNA: TGTGCCAGTAGTTGGCAGGGCTGGGGACAGCCCCAGCATTTT. This codes for CASSWQGWGQPQHF.

The rearrangement uses TRBV5-1 and TRBJ1-1; TRBD1 agrees at 7 bases. The CDR3 covers 15 residues. Germline V gives CDR1 SGHRS, CDR2 YFSETQ. V lost 3 bases, J lost 6 bases, and 11 bases stayed unmatched. The CDR3 is CASSSATGDNAEAFF. CDR3 DNA sequence: TGCGCCAGCAGCTCCGCTACAGGGGATAACGCTGAAGCTTTCTTT.

A single count supports this clone. This rearrangement joins TRBV5-1 to TRBJ2-7; 7 nucleotides match TRBD2. This CDR3 is 14 amino acids long. With 3 bases clipped from V and 5 bases from J, the junction kept 8 bases outside the gene matches. Germline V CDR1 and CDR2: SGHRS, YFSETQ. For the CDR3, the DNA is TGCGCCAGCAGCTGGGAAGCGGGGAGCGACGAGCAGTACTTC. It codes for CASSWEAGSDEQYF.

A single count supports this clone. The V call is TRBV7-2, the J call TRBJ2-1; 11 bases are a match to TRBD2. Germline trimming cut 4 bases from V and 5 bases from J; bases unmatched to any gene: 4. Germline loops: CDR1 SGHTA, CDR2 FQGNSA. The length of the CDR3 is 15 residues. The CDR3 DNA is TGTGCCAGCAGCTCCGGGACTAGCGGAAACAATGAGCAGTTCTTC. This sequence encodes CASSSGTSGNNEQFF.

The chain employs TRBV4-3 and TRBJ1-3; D ambiguous. This CDR3 comprises 14 residues. Germline CDR1 LGHNA, CDR2 YSLEER. V lost 4 bases and J lost 0, with 7 bases in between. The CDR3 sequence: CASSPGNSGNTIYF. The CDR3 nucleotides are TGCGCCAGCAGCCCCGGTAACTCTGGAAACACCATATATTTT.

This clone was found once. The chain has TRBV2 and TRBJ2-5; 7 bases agree with TRBD1. CDR3 size: 14 residues. Looked up from germline, CDR1 is SNHLY and CDR2 is FYNNEI. V gave up 3 bases and J gave up 2 bases; unmatched junction bases: 3. In nucleotides, the CDR3 is TGTGCCAGCAGTGAGGGACAGATACAAGAGACCCAGTACTTC. Translating gives CASSEGQIQETQYF.

A few counts support this clone. The chain joins TRBV27 to TRBJ1-1; TRBD1 agrees at 8 bases. The CDR3 loop spans 14 amino acids. Germline values: CDR1 MNHEY, CDR2 SMNVEV (reference sequence). V shed 10 bases, J shed 4 bases, and the junction held 11 bases outside the gene matches. The CDR3 reads CAIHATGTGTEAFF. The CDR3 DNA is TGTGCCATCCACGCAACCGGGACAGGCACTGAAGCTTTCTTT.

The rearrangement joins TRBV5-1 to TRBJ1-2, with TRBD1 matching over 9 bases. The V and J ends lost 4 bases and 8 bases, in that order; junction bases with no gene match: 15. The germline V gene has CDR1 SGHRS and CDR2 YFSETQ. The CDR3 loop spans 16 amino acids. The CDR3 region is CASSPGGQGVSRGYTF. As DNA, the CDR3 is TGCGCCAGCAGCCCGGGGGGACAGGGTGTATCTAGGGGCTACACCTTC.

This sequence joins TRBV4-2 and TRBJ2-5, with a tentative D call TRBD2 (6 bases). CDR3 length: 13 amino acids. V lost 4 bases to trimming and J lost 1 base, with 7 bases between them. CDR1 is LGHNA and CDR2 is YNFKEQ in the germline V gene. CDR3 loop: CASSRDSQETQYF. The CDR3 DNA is TGTGCCAGCAGCCGGGACTCCCAAGAGACCCAGTACTTC.

Turning to this clone: Germline and junction disagree at one end, which may indicate a read error. The chain recombines TRBV7-9 with TRBJ1-3; 10 nucleotides match TRBD1. CDR1 is SEHNR and CDR2 is FQNEAQ in the germline V gene (reference sequence). This CDR3 is built from 17 residues. CDR3 protein: CSSSPSLGQGKGNTIYF. DNA for the CDR3: TGTTCCAGCAGCCCTTCCTTGGGACAGGGGAAAGGAAACACCATATATTTT.

This clone was counted once. A junction end diverges from the germline sequence, so it may reflect a read error. This rearrangement joins TRBV6-6 to TRBJ2-7, with D possibly being TRBD1 (6 bases). The CDR3 sequence is 12 residues long. The germline CDR1 and CDR2 sequences are MNHNY and SVGAGI (reference sequence). CDR3 amino acids: CASNQGPYGQYF. DNA of the CDR3: TGTGCCAGCAATCAGGGGCCCTACGGGCAGTACTTC.

V gene TRBV19 combines with J gene TRBJ1-2; TRBD1 is a possible D gene (6 bases). Trimming shortened V by 5 bases and J by 0 bases, and 16 bases separated the two germline ends. This CDR3 has 16 amino acids. Per germline, CDR1 LNHDA and CDR2 SQIVND (reference sequence). The CDR3 coding sequence is TGTGCCAGTAGTGGACAACAGGGCGGCCCTAACTATGGCTACACCTTC. As protein: CASSGQQGGPNYGYTF. Combining the CDR3 with reference TRBV19 and TRBJ1-2 gives the whole variable domain DGGITQSPKYLFRKEGQNVTLSCEQNLNHDAMYWYRQDPGQGLRLIYYSQIVNDFQKGDIAEGYSVSREKKESFPLTVTSAQKNPTAFYLCASSGQQGGPNYGYTFGSGTRLTVV.

The chain carries TRBV5-1 and TRBJ2-3, with 14 nucleotides matching TRBD2. The CDR3 length is 16 residues. The V gene's germline CDR1 is SGHRS and CDR2 YFSETQ. Germline trimming cut 4 bases from V and 7 bases from J; bases unmatched to any gene: 8. The CDR3: CASSPKGLAGEHTQYF. The CDR3 DNA sequence: TGCGCCAGCAGCCCGAAGGGACTAGCGGGGGAGCATACGCAGTATTTT.

V usage is TRBV9 and J usage is TRBJ2-7; 9 bases map to TRBD2. CDR1 and CDR2 from the germline V gene are SGDLS and YYNGEE. The CDR3 covers 14 residues. V lost 3 bases and J lost 6; bases outside the gene matches: 7. The CDR3 bases are TGTGCCAGCAGCGGTCGCGGGGGGGCTTTCGAGCAGTACTTC. Protein product: CASSGRGGAFEQYF.

V usage is TRBV9 and J usage is TRBJ2-7; 10 nucleotides match TRBD1. The germline V gene encodes CDR1 SGDLS and CDR2 YYNGEE. V dropped 3 bases and J dropped 2; count of bases not matched to a gene: 2. The CDR3 length is 14 residues. The DNA for the CDR3 is TGTGCCAGCAGCGACGGACAGGGGGCCTACGAGCAGTACTTC. Its protein is CASSDGQGAYEQYF.

The chain's CDR3 is CASSLRGRANTEAFF. The DNA for the CDR3 is TGTGCCAGCAGTTTAAGGGGGCGGGCGAACACTGAAGCTTTCTTT. V usage is TRBV27 and J usage is TRBJ1-1; TRBD1 matches at 7 bases. V trimming: 2 bases; J trimming: 1 base; junction bases outside the gene matches: 4. The CDR3 loop spans 15 amino acids. Per the germline V gene, CDR1 is MNHEY and CDR2 is SMNVEV (reference sequence).

The chain has TRBV18 and TRBJ1-4; no definite D call. Trimming removed 1 base from V and 7 bases from J, with 10 bases in between. Germline V CDR1 and CDR2: KGHSH, LQKENI. The CDR3 totals 14 residues. The CDR3 is CASSPLEGSEKLFF. The CDR3 DNA is TGTGCCAGCTCACCACTAGAGGGAAGTGAAAAACTGTTTTTT.

The CDR3 DNA reads as TGTGCCAGCAGCCAAATCGAGACAGGGGGTCTGGGGCAGTTCTTC. Encoded protein: CASSQIETGGLGQFF. The J gene is TRBJ2-1, the V gene TRBV14; 9 bases map to TRBD1. Germline trimming cut 2 bases from V and 12 bases from J; bases unmatched to any gene: 11. CDR1 and CDR2 from the germline V gene are SGHDN and FVKESK. The CDR3 loop spans 15 amino acids.

The rearrangement links TRBV7-2 to TRBJ2-2; 12 nucleotides match TRBD2. The ends lost 1 base at V and 3 bases at J; junction bases unmatched: 3. The CDR3 extends over 17 amino acids. CDR1 and CDR2 (germline): SGHTA, FQGNSA. CDR3 DNA sequence: TGTGCCAGCAGCTTAGAACTAGCGGGGGGTTACACCGGGGAGCTGTTTTTT. Translated, it gives CASSLELAGGYTGELFF.

This chain joins TRBV25-1 and TRBJ2-5; a possible D gene is TRBD1 (5 bases). This CDR3 contains 14 residues. The ends were cut back, 1 base at V and 5 bases at J, with 11 bases in the middle. From germline, CDR1 is MGHDK and CDR2 SYGVNS. CDR3 residues: CASSESREWETQYF. The CDR3 region has the DNA TGTGCCAGCAGTGAATCCAGGGAATGGGAGACCCAGTACTTC. Together with reference TRBV25-1 and TRBJ2-5, the CDR3 gives the full variable domain: EADIYQTPRYLVIGTGKKITLECSQTMGHDKMYWYQQDPGMELHLIHYSYGVNSTEKGDLSSESTVSRIRTEHFPLTLESARPSHTSQYLCASSESREWETQYFGPGTRLLVL.

This clone was recorded a few times. The chain is built from TRBV4-2 and TRBJ2-1; TRBD2 aligns across 7 bases. The CDR3 sequence is 17 residues long. Germline trimming cut 3 bases from V and 3 bases from J; bases unmatched to any gene: 11. CDR1 LGHNA and CDR2 YNFKEQ come from the germline V gene. The CDR3 DNA is TGTGCCAGCAGCCATCCAAGCGGGGCCCTCGGCTACAATGAGCAGTTCTTC. Residues: CASSHPSGALGYNEQFF.

The V and J genes are TRBV13 and TRBJ2-5, with D possibly matching TRBD2 (6 bases). Trimming took off 4 bases at V and 3 bases at J, with 9 bases between the two ends. Per germline, CDR1 PRHDT and CDR2 FYEKMQ (reference sequence). The CDR3 runs 13 residues. The CDR3 bases are TGTGCCAGCAGCTCTCCGGGAGAAGAGACCCAGTACTTC. Translation: CASSSPGEETQYF.

This chain links TRBV15 with TRBJ1-1; 7 nucleotides match TRBD1. Germline V CDR1 and CDR2: LNHNV, YYDKDF (reference sequence). The CDR3 has 15 amino acids. V lost 0 bases to trimming and J lost 5 bases; unmatched junction nucleotides: 6. The CDR3: CATSRETGIGTEAFF. CDR3 sequence (DNA): TGTGCCACCAGCAGAGAGACAGGGATAGGGACTGAAGCTTTCTTT.

V is TRBV7-2 and J is TRBJ1-2; 8 positions match TRBD1. V was pared by 7 bases and J by 8 bases, with 9 bases of the junction left unmatched. The length of the CDR3 is 13 residues. Per the germline V gene, CDR1 is SGHTA and CDR2 is FQGNSA. The CDR3 loop reads CASTPGQGGGYTF. The CDR3 DNA follows: TGTGCCAGCACCCCTGGACAGGGCGGAGGCTACACCTTC.

The chain carries TRBV2 and TRBJ1-1; 8 bases agree with TRBD1. V lost 3 bases to trimming and J lost 4 bases; unmatched junction nucleotides: 7. CDR1 SNHLY and CDR2 FYNNEI come from the germline V gene. The CDR3 is 15 amino acids. CDR3 sequence: CASSDLGQGSTEAFF. As DNA, the CDR3 is TGTGCCAGCAGTGATCTCGGACAGGGAAGCACTGAAGCTTTCTTT.

The V call is TRBV7-9, the J call TRBJ1-5; the D is unclear. CDR3 length: 16 amino acids. V shed 1 base and J shed 3 bases, with 13 bases lying between them. Germline loops: CDR1 SEHNR, CDR2 FQNEAQ (reference sequence). CDR3 bases: TGTGCCAGCAGCTTAGGCACACAGATAAACAATCAGCCCCAGCATTTT. It is translated as CASSLGTQINNQPQHF.